These 27 T cell receptor beta chains originate from one sample sequenced in a study of OX40 agonist ivuxolimab in advanced cancers. Library prep was done by the immunoSEQ multiplex PCR assay. Not all clones reach the TCRdb copy of this immuneACCESS table, which keeps in-frame sequences only. Checked studies attribute under half of the gap to unresolved V genes and leave the rest unexplained. The sample contains around 31,000 clones, more than 90% of them found a single time. Less than 30% of the sample belongs to the ten largest clones. Sample: CD4+ or CD8+ T cells sorted from blood, taken in a trial of the OX40 agonist ivuxolimab. The receptors were gathered from an adult with an advanced solid tumor such as melanoma, head and neck, liver or kidney cancer.

The J gene is TRBJ1-6, the V gene TRBV15; D uncertain. CDR1 is LNHNV, CDR2 YYDKDF, per germline (reference sequence). V was pared by 1 base and J by 7 bases, with 5 bases between. The CDR3 runs 13 residues. CDR3 in amino acids: CATSRGANSPLHF. CDR3 bases: TGTGCCACCAGCAGAGGGGCGAATTCACCCCTCCACTTT.

The rearrangement links TRBV2 to TRBJ1-5, with unresolved D. V dropped 4 bases and J dropped 1 base, with 8 bases sitting between them. CDR3 length: 14 residues. In germline, CDR1 is SNHLY, CDR2 FYNNEI. The CDR3: CASSVAISNQPQHF. DNA of the CDR3: TGTGCCAGCAGTGTCGCTATCAGCAATCAGCCCCAGCATTTT.

This clone was observed a single time. The V gene is TRBV5-1, the J gene TRBJ2-1, with D possibly being TRBD1 (5 bases). CDR3 length: 15 amino acids. V was shortened by 0 bases and J by 8 bases, with 15 bases between the two germline ends. The V gene's germline CDR1 is SGHRS and CDR2 YFSETQ. The CDR3: CASSLEVTGPDEQFF. The CDR3 DNA sequence: TGCGCCAGCAGCTTGGAGGTTACAGGCCCCGATGAGCAGTTCTTC.

CDR3 nucleotide sequence: TGTGCTAGTGGTTTGGTACAAGGCGAAGCTTTCTTT. This codes for CASGLVQGEAFF. V and J are TRBV12-5 and TRBJ1-1, with unresolved D. CDR1 is LGHNT and CDR2 is FRNRAP in the germline V gene. With 0 bases removed from V and 8 bases from J, the gap between germline ends came to 7 bases. This CDR3 region has 12 residues. Full variable domain (rest looked up from reference TRBV12-5 and TRBJ1-1): DARVTQTPRHKVTEMGQEVTMRCQPILGHNTVFWYRQTMMQGLELLAYFRNRAPLDDSGMPKDRFSAEMPDATLATLKIQPSEPRDSAVYFCASGLVQGEAFFGQGTRLTVV.

The chain has TRBV14 and TRBJ2-1, with a possible D match to TRBD1 (6 bases). The length of the CDR3 is 16 residues. Germline CDR1 is SGHDN and CDR2 is FVKESK. With 1 base removed from V and 0 bases from J, the gap between germline ends came to 10 bases. CDR3 loop: CASSQAGTRSYNEQFF. CDR3 nucleotides: TGTGCCAGCAGCCAAGCCGGGACACGCTCCTACAATGAGCAGTTCTTC.

This clone came up once. The chain joins TRBV29-1 to TRBJ2-7; maybe TRBD2 (5 bases). V lost 7 bases and J 4 bases, leaving 14 bases between the germline ends. Germline lookup yields CDR1 SQVTM and CDR2 ANQGSEA. This CDR3 has 12 residues. CDR3 DNA sequence: TGCAGCGCCGCCGCGGACTCTTACGAGCAGTACTTC. Amino acid sequence: CSAAADSYEQYF.

The chain joins TRBV30 to TRBJ1-5; 9 positions agree with TRBD1. CDR1 is GTSNPN and CDR2 is SVGIG in the germline V gene (reference sequence). V shed 0 bases and J 5 bases; nucleotides not matched to a gene: 5. This CDR3 is 15 amino acids long. The CDR3: CAWSVRGQGYQPQHF. DNA for the CDR3: TGTGCCTGGAGTGTACGAGGACAGGGGTATCAGCCCCAGCATTTT.

There are a few counts of this clone. The CDR3 here is CASSQGTGELFF. CDR3 DNA: TGTGCCAGCTCGCAGGGAACCGGGGAGCTGTTTTTT. The V gene is TRBV6-5, the J gene TRBJ2-2; weak D call: TRBD1 (5 bases). The germline CDR1 and CDR2 sequences are MNHEY and SVGAGI. Trimming stripped 8 bases from V and 5 bases from J, with 9 bases between. CDR3 length: 12 amino acids.

V gene TRBV27 combines with J gene TRBJ2-2, with 7 bases identical to TRBD2. From germline, CDR1 is MNHEY and CDR2 SMNVEV (reference sequence). The trim removed 3 bases at V and 5 bases at J, leaving 3 bases unmatched. The CDR3 covers 14 residues. CDR3 protein: CASSFIGGTGELFF. For the CDR3, the DNA is TGTGCCAGCAGTTTTATCGGGGGGACCGGGGAGCTGTTTTTT.

The rearrangement uses TRBV5-5 and TRBJ1-5; D remains unclear. The CDR3 extends over 14 amino acids. Between the trimmed V and J ends, which lost 1 base and 5 bases, there was a span of 10 bases. Germline assignment: CDR1 SGHKS and CDR2 YYEKEE (reference sequence). The CDR3, as DNA: TGTGCCAGCAGCTTGTGGGGAGTAGATCAGCCCCAGCATTTT. Protein sequence: CASSLWGVDQPQHF.

The V and J genes are TRBV28 and TRBJ2-7, with 8 bases matching TRBD1. The V and J ends lost 3 bases and 9 bases, in that order; junction bases with no gene match: 13. Germline V gene sequence: CDR1 MDHEN, CDR2 SYDVKM. The CDR3 extends over 15 amino acids. This CDR3 reads CASSLPGQGAEVQYF. Written as DNA, the CDR3 is TGTGCCAGCAGTTTGCCCGGCCAGGGGGCTGAAGTGCAGTACTTC.

The rearrangement uses TRBV10-2 and TRBJ2-7; TRBD2 agrees at 9 bases. Unmatched junction bases numbered 10, after V lost 10 bases and J lost 0 bases. This CDR3 contains 15 residues. The germline CDR1 and CDR2 sequences are WSHSY and SAAADI. The DNA for the CDR3 is TGCGCCACCGCCCTAGCGGGGCAGAGCTCCTACGAGCAGTACTTC. Protein product: CATALAGQSSYEQYF.

The V gene is TRBV28, the J gene TRBJ2-1, with 7 bases identical to TRBD2. After removal of 2 bases from V and 7 bases from J, the junction contained 8 bases not matched to a gene. Germline CDR1 reads MDHEN; CDR2 reads SYDVKM. CDR3 length equals 15 residues. The DNA of the CDR3 is TGTGCCAGCAGTTTAGCGGGAGTAGGTCGGAATGAGCAGTTCTTC. It specifies CASSLAGVGRNEQFF.

This clone has a single count. The chain combines TRBV6-5 with TRBJ2-1; no definite D call. CDR1 and CDR2 (germline): MNHEY, SVGAGI. Trimming removed 0 bases at V and 5 bases at J, with 5 bases between. CDR3 length: 13 residues. CDR3 nucleotide sequence: TGTGCCAGCAGTTACTCCGGCAACAATGAGCAGTTCTTC. Residues: CASSYSGNNEQFF.

V gene TRBV19 combines with J gene TRBJ1-5, with 10 bases identical to TRBD1. The germline gives CDR1 LNHDA, CDR2 SQIVND (reference sequence). The CDR3 is 14 amino acids. Unmatched junction bases numbered 5, after V lost 6 bases and J lost 6 bases. The CDR3 loop reads CASRTGGAFQPQHF. DNA for the CDR3: TGTGCCAGTAGGACAGGGGGCGCTTTTCAGCCCCAGCATTTT.

This chain joins TRBV10-1 and TRBJ2-3; TRBD1 aligns across 9 bases. Germline CDR1 and CDR2: WNHNN and SYGVQD (reference sequence). The V and J ends lost 6 bases and 0 bases, in that order; junction bases with no gene match: 7. The CDR3 is 16 residues long. The CDR3 DNA is TGCGCCAGCAGAGACAACAGGGGGCTCAGCACAGATACGCAGTATTTT. Its protein is CASRDNRGLSTDTQYF.

The J gene is TRBJ2-3, the V gene TRBV5-6; D unclear. The ends were cut back, 3 bases at V and 2 bases at J, with 4 bases in the middle. The CDR3 totals 12 residues. CDR1 is SGHDT and CDR2 is YYEEEE in the germline V gene. The CDR3 region is CASSSYTDTQYF. CDR3 nucleotides: TGTGCCAGCAGCTCCTACACAGATACGCAGTATTTT.

The CDR3 is CASSPSGGSLFF. The CDR3 region has the DNA TGTGCCAGCAGCCCTAGCGGGGGGAGTCTGTTCTTC. V gene TRBV7-5 combines with J gene TRBJ2-1; TRBD2 is taken as the D call from the table, unchecked against the DNA. TRBV7-5 constitutes a pseudogene. The length of the CDR3 is 12 residues.

This clone was counted once. J is TRBJ1-2 and V is TRBV30; D gene ambiguous. V was clipped by 3 bases and J by 8 bases, with 10 bases between them. Looked up from germline, CDR1 is GTSNPN and CDR2 is SVGIG (reference sequence). The CDR3 contains 11 residues. The CDR3 nucleotides read TGTGCCTGGAGAGGGTTTTTGGGCTACACCTTC. Translating gives CAWRGFLGYTF.

The chain joins TRBV27 to TRBJ1-5; D might be TRBD1 (6 bases). Per the germline V gene, CDR1 is MNHEY and CDR2 is SMNVEV (reference sequence). This CDR3 contains 16 residues. The V end lost 5 bases, the J end lost 1 base, and 15 bases lay between the germline ends. The CDR3 loop reads CASSPGGGGSNQPQHF. The CDR3 DNA follows: TGTGCCAGCAGTCCCGGAGGGGGGGGCAGCAATCAGCCCCAGCATTTT.

CDR3 in amino acids: CASSLTGPYEQYF. The CDR3 nucleotides are TGTGCCAGCAGCCTGACAGGGCCCTACGAGCAGTACTTC. The genes are TRBV16 and TRBJ2-7; 7 bases match TRBD1. The CDR3 covers 13 residues. Germline trimming cut 4 bases from V and 2 bases from J; bases unmatched to any gene: 2. Germline V CDR1 and CDR2: KGHSY, FQNENV.

The V gene is TRBV7-8, the J gene TRBJ2-7; D gene uncertain. Trimming cost V 0 bases and J 9 bases, with 9 bases left between them. The CDR3 is 12 amino acids. Germline V gene sequence: CDR1 SGHVS, CDR2 FQNEAQ. As DNA, the CDR3 is TGTGCCAGCAGCTTAGCTAGCACGGGGCAGTACTTC. It yields the protein CASSLASTGQYF. Full variable domain (missing parts from reference TRBV7-8 and TRBJ2-7): GAGVSQSPRYKVAKRGQDVALRCDPISGHVSLFWYQQALGQGPEFLTYFQNEAQLDKSGLPSDRFFAERPEGSVSTLKIQRTQQEDSAVYLCASSLASTGQYFGPGTRLTVT.

V usage is TRBV7-9 and J usage is TRBJ1-1; D is unresolved. In germline, CDR1 is SEHNR, CDR2 FQNEAQ (reference sequence). The CDR3 has 12 residues. V was cut by 7 bases and J by 11 bases, with 17 bases left in between. The CDR3 DNA reads TGTGCCAGCACCTTCCCGGTCGAGGAGGCTTTCTTT. Residues: CASTFPVEEAFF.

The chain employs TRBV7-6 and TRBJ2-7; D is perhaps TRBD2 (5 bases). V was pared by 5 bases and J by 5 bases, with 19 bases between. The CDR3 is made up of 15 amino acids. Germline V CDR1 and CDR2: SGHVS, FNYEAQ. Here the CDR3 reads CASSPSGASEDEQYF. The CDR3 coding sequence is TGTGCCAGCAGCCCGAGCGGAGCCTCTGAGGACGAGCAGTACTTC. The entire variable domain, with the rest obtained from reference TRBV7-6 and TRBJ2-7, is as follows: GAGVSQSPRYKVTKRGQDVALRCDPISGHVSLYWYRQALGQGPEFLTYFNYEAQQDKSGLPNDRFSAERPEGSISTLTIQRTEQRDSAMYRCASSPSGASEDEQYFGPGTRLTVT.

The chain recombines TRBV2 with TRBJ2-3, with TRBD2 matching over 8 bases. The CDR3 runs 18 residues. Germline loops: CDR1 SNHLY, CDR2 FYNNEI. V shed 1 base, J shed 2 bases, and the junction held 11 bases outside the gene matches. CDR3 DNA: TGTGCCAGCAGTGAAGAGGCTCTGACTAGCGCATACACAGATACGCAGTATTTT. This sequence encodes CASSEEALTSAYTDTQYF.

This chain uses TRBV27 with TRBJ2-7; 9 bases line up with TRBD2. CDR1 and CDR2 from the germline V gene are MNHEY and SMNVEV (reference sequence). With V trimmed by 8 bases and J by 4 bases, 9 bases remained unmatched. The CDR3 runs to 14 residues. The CDR3 spells CASSQGLAIYEQYF. In DNA form, the CDR3 reads TGTGCCAGCTCCCAAGGACTAGCGATTTACGAGCAGTACTTC.

The chain joins TRBV7-9 to TRBJ2-7, with 16 positions matching TRBD2. Per germline, CDR1 SEHNR and CDR2 FQNEAQ (reference sequence). This CDR3 has 15 amino acids. Trimming removed 5 bases from V and 8 bases from J; junction bases left unmatched: 6. The CDR3 coding sequence is TGTGCCAGCAGCCAGGGACTAGCGGGAGGGCGGCAGCAGTACTTC. It encodes CASSQGLAGGRQQYF.